The 27 T cell receptor beta chains below come from one sample, sequenced in a study of blood T cell repertoires in COVID-19. Assay used: immunoSEQ multiplex PCR; TCRdb lists only in-frame clones, some missing. The sample includes under 300,000 clones, around 85% of them seen just once. Source material: peripheral blood. The receptor set was obtained from a woman in her thirties or forties with active or convalescent COVID-19.

This clone was counted a few times. V is TRBV27 and J is TRBJ2-2; D remains unclear. V gave up 5 bases and J gave up 7 bases, with 14 bases separating them. The CDR3 covers 14 residues. Germline loops: CDR1 MNHEY, CDR2 SMNVEV (reference sequence). CDR3 residues: CASSTLPRVGELFF. The CDR3 nucleotides read TGTGCCAGCAGTACCCTTCCAAGAGTCGGGGAGCTGTTTTTT.

The chain is built from TRBV2 and TRBJ1-2; D is possibly TRBD1 (6 bases). This CDR3 is built from 13 residues. Germline V lookup: CDR1 SNHLY, CDR2 FYNNEI. Trimming took off 5 bases at V and 11 bases at J, with 18 bases between the two ends. The CDR3 nucleotides read TGTGCCAGCAGTACAGGGAGCTGGAGACGTTACACCTTC. It is translated as CASSTGSWRRYTF.

The chain links TRBV11-2 to TRBJ2-7, with no clear D. CDR1 SGHAT and CDR2 FQNNGV come from the germline V gene. With 5 bases removed from V and 4 bases from J, the gap between germline ends came to 12 bases. The CDR3 has 13 residues. The CDR3: CASSQTPLYEQYF. As DNA, the CDR3 is TGTGCCAGCAGCCAGACTCCCTTATACGAGCAGTACTTC.

The CDR3 DNA follows: TGTGCCAGCAGCCCCTCGGGGGGTGACACTGAAGCTTTCTTT. Translating it yields CASSPSGGDTEAFF. The V call is TRBV3-1 (or the pseudogene TRBV3-2), the J call TRBJ1-1; weak D call: TRBD1 (5 bases). The CDR3 totals 14 residues. V was cut by 4 bases and J by 3 bases, with 12 bases left in between. Germline V gene sequence: CDR1 LGHDT, CDR2 YNNKEL (reference sequence).

This chain uses TRBV28 with TRBJ1-6; D not resolved. Per germline, CDR1 MDHEN and CDR2 SYDVKM. The V end lost 1 base, the J end lost 3 bases, and 4 bases lay between the germline ends. This CDR3 contains 14 residues. The CDR3 loop reads CASSLYSYNSPLHF. As DNA, the CDR3 is TGTGCCAGCAGTTTATACAGCTATAATTCACCCCTCCACTTT.

The chain combines TRBV11-3 with TRBJ2-1; tentatively, D is TRBD2 (5 bases). V shed 1 base and J shed 5 bases, with 9 bases lying between them. Germline V CDR1 and CDR2: SGHNT, YENEEA. The CDR3 length is 14 residues. The CDR3 reads CASSLALGNNEQFF. Here the CDR3 DNA reads TGTGCCAGCAGCTTAGCTCTCGGGAACAATGAGCAGTTCTTC.

The chain couples TRBV6-4 to TRBJ1-1, with TRBD1 identical over 7 bases. Per germline, CDR1 MRHNA and CDR2 SNTAGT. Germline trimming cut 4 bases from V and 0 bases from J; bases unmatched to any gene: 11. The CDR3 consists of 17 residues. In DNA, the CDR3 is TGTGCCAGCAGTGGAGACGGGACAGTGTACATGAACACTGAAGCTTTCTTT. Translation: CASSGDGTVYMNTEAFF.

This rearrangement joins TRBV28 to TRBJ2-7; possibly TRBD2 for D (5 bases). The CDR3 totals 16 residues. Germline CDR1 and CDR2: MDHEN and SYDVKM. V was cut by 5 bases and J by 6 bases, with 23 bases left in between. CDR3: CASSSHGVVPKSEQYV. The CDR3 DNA follows: TGTGCCAGCAGTAGCCACGGGGTTGTGCCTAAGAGCGAGCAGTACGTC.

This rearrangement joins TRBV6-5 to TRBJ2-2; D possibly corresponds to TRBD1 (6 bases). Germline V gene lookup returns CDR1 MNHEY and CDR2 SVGAGI. V was cut by 6 bases and J by 7 bases, with 12 bases left in between. The CDR3 covers 13 residues. The CDR3 region is CASRPRQDGELFF. The DNA of the CDR3 is TGTGCCAGCAGACCCAGACAGGACGGGGAGCTGTTTTTT.

The chain links TRBV3-1 (or the pseudogene TRBV3-2) to TRBJ2-1; TRBD2 matches at 7 bases. This CDR3 is built from 15 residues. In germline, CDR1 is LGHDT, CDR2 YNNKEL (reference sequence). The ends lost 1 base at V and 7 bases at J; junction bases unmatched: 7. Here the CDR3 DNA reads TGTGCCAGCAGCCAAGCAGTATGGGGAGGGAATGAGCAGTTCTTC. Amino acid sequence: CASSQAVWGGNEQFF.

The chain has TRBV11-3 and TRBJ2-5; 7 bases fit TRBD1. The CDR3 is 14 amino acids. Unmatched junction bases numbered 5, after V lost 5 bases and J lost 2 bases. Germline CDR1 reads SGHNT; CDR2 reads YENEEA. The CDR3 bases are TGTGCCAGCAGCCCCCGGGACAGACAAGAGACCCAGTACTTC. Its protein is CASSPRDRQETQYF.

In the case of this clone: A much larger clone is a single base away; this may be a read error. The rearrangement joins TRBV3-1 (or the pseudogene TRBV3-2) to TRBJ1-3; weak D call: TRBD1 (5 bases). The CDR3 is 15 residues long. Germline V gene data show CDR1 as LGHDT and CDR2 as YNNKEL (reference sequence). Trimming took 4 bases from V and 0 from J, leaving 10 bases between them. DNA of the CDR3: TGTGCCAGCAGCCCCGGGGGGAGCTCTGGAAACACCATATATTTT. Translation: CASSPGGSSGNTIYF.

V is TRBV30 and J is TRBJ2-3, with 10 bases that match TRBD1. The CDR3 is 16 residues long. V lost 0 bases, J lost 1 base, and 4 bases stayed unmatched. Per the germline V gene, CDR1 is GTSNPN and CDR2 is SVGIG (reference sequence). The CDR3 DNA reads as TGTGCCTGGAGTGTAGGAGGGACAGGGGGCACAGATACGCAGTATTTT. Encoded protein: CAWSVGGTGGTDTQYF.

The genes are TRBV6-2 or TRBV6-3 and TRBJ1-2; weak D call: TRBD1 (5 bases). CDR1 and CDR2 from the germline V gene are MNHEY and SVGEGT. The CDR3 sequence is 14 residues long. Trimming removed 5 bases from V and 0 bases from J, with 10 bases in between. CDR3 residues: CASSDRQTNYGYTF. Here the CDR3 DNA reads TGTGCCAGCAGTGACCGACAGACTAACTATGGCTACACCTTC.

The rearrangement joins TRBV24-1 to TRBJ2-5; weak D call: TRBD1 (6 bases). CDR1 is KGHDR, CDR2 SFDVKD, per germline. CDR3 length: 15 residues. Trimming removed 3 bases from V and 5 bases from J, with 15 bases in between. The CDR3 here is CATSDRRRGVETQYF. The CDR3 nucleotides are TGTGCCACCAGTGATCGGCGCAGGGGAGTGGAGACCCAGTACTTC.

There are many counts of this clone. V usage is TRBV11-2 and J usage is TRBJ1-1; 9 nucleotides match TRBD1. Germline V gene sequence: CDR1 SGHAT, CDR2 FQNNGV. V gave up 1 base and J gave up 4 bases; unmatched junction bases: 10. The CDR3 covers 17 residues. The CDR3: CASSLGGQGRPSTEAFF. In DNA, the CDR3 is TGTGCCAGCAGCTTAGGCGGACAGGGGCGGCCGAGCACTGAAGCTTTCTTT.

The chain joins TRBV12-5 to TRBJ2-1; D call uncertain. The CDR3 totals 14 residues. From germline, CDR1 is LGHNT and CDR2 FRNRAP. Trimming took 5 bases from V and 7 from J, leaving 15 bases between them. The CDR3 nucleotides are TGTGCTAGTGGTCTGGCCGGGTTCTCGAATGAGCAGTTCTTC. Translating gives CASGLAGFSNEQFF.

V is TRBV19 and J is TRBJ2-1, with D possibly matching TRBD2 (6 bases). The CDR3 is 15 residues long. Germline lookup yields CDR1 LNHDA and CDR2 SQIVND (reference sequence). Trimming left V 3 bases short and J 4 bases short, with 13 bases between. The DNA for the CDR3 is TGTGCCAGTAGTATCCCCGGACTATCGTACAATGAGCAGTTCTTC. This gives the protein CASSIPGLSYNEQFF.

This clone turned up a few times. V gene TRBV29-1 combines with J gene TRBJ1-5; D is possibly TRBD1 (5 bases). This CDR3 has 12 residues. Germline-derived CDR1 and CDR2 are SQVTM and ANQGSEA. The V end lost 0 bases, the J end lost 7 bases, and 7 bases lay between the germline ends. The CDR3 sequence is CSVEDRGQPQHF. The CDR3 DNA follows: TGCAGCGTTGAAGATAGGGGCCAGCCCCAGCATTTT.

This clone was counted a single time. The chain has TRBV19 and TRBJ1-5; D unresolved. Germline V gives CDR1 LNHDA, CDR2 SQIVND (reference sequence). V shed 3 bases and J shed 3 bases, with 15 bases lying between them. The CDR3 length is 16 residues. DNA of the CDR3: TGTGCCAGTAGTATGTCACAGCAGAGTCTCAATCAGCCCCAGCATTTT. Encoded protein: CASSMSQQSLNQPQHF.

CDR3 bases: TGTGCCAGCCGGTCCTACTCTGGGGCCAACGTCCTGACTTTC. Amino acid sequence: CASRSYSGANVLTF. The rearrangement links TRBV6-5 to TRBJ2-6; D remains unclear. Trimming removed 8 bases from V and 0 bases from J, with 8 bases in between. Germline V CDR1 and CDR2: MNHEY, SVGAGI. The CDR3 is 14 residues long.

This clone was counted once. The gene calls are TRBV28 and TRBJ1-2; TRBD1 is a possible D gene (5 bases). The CDR3 covers 14 residues. Trimming took 5 bases from V and 5 from J, leaving 15 bases between them. Germline CDR1 MDHEN, CDR2 SYDVKM. The CDR3 loop is CASSDQGRAYGYTF. As DNA, the CDR3 is TGTGCCAGCAGTGATCAGGGTAGGGCGTATGGCTACACCTTC.

The J gene is TRBJ2-5, the V gene TRBV11-2; TRBD2 aligns across 8 bases. This CDR3 region has 16 residues. Germline V gene sequence: CDR1 SGHAT, CDR2 FQNNGV. V trimming: 5 bases; J trimming: 0 bases; junction bases outside the gene matches: 8. Here the CDR3 reads CASSTGVAGHQETQYF. The CDR3 bases are TGTGCCAGCAGCACGGGAGTAGCGGGACACCAAGAGACCCAGTACTTC.

V and J are TRBV2 and TRBJ1-3; D unresolved. V lost 4 bases to trimming and J lost 0 bases, with 10 bases between them. The CDR3 is 15 residues long. Germline V gives CDR1 SNHLY, CDR2 FYNNEI. CDR3 amino acids: CASSVQQNSGNTIYF. Here the CDR3 DNA reads TGTGCCAGCAGTGTACAGCAAAACTCTGGAAACACCATATATTTT.

This chain joins TRBV4-2 and TRBJ2-2, with D uncertain. The CDR3 runs to 15 residues. Germline CDR1 reads LGHNA; CDR2 reads YNFKEQ. V lost 0 bases to trimming and J lost 0 bases, with 5 bases between them. The DNA for the CDR3 is TGTGCCAGCAGCCAAGACAGTGCGAACACCGGGGAGCTGTTTTTT. Translation: CASSQDSANTGELFF.

The table lists this clone with a few counts. This chain uses TRBV7-9 with TRBJ2-1, with a tentative D call TRBD2 (5 bases). The CDR3 runs to 13 residues. Deletions cut 5 bases from V and 14 bases from J, with 19 bases between. Germline CDR1 SEHNR, CDR2 FQNEAQ (reference sequence). The CDR3 DNA reads TGTGCCAGCAGCCTCCTTGTCGCGCCCGGGGAGTTCTTC. Residues: CASSLLVAPGEFF.

This chain uses TRBV27 with TRBJ2-5; 7 positions match TRBD1. The trim removed 5 bases at V and 1 base at J, leaving 10 bases unmatched. CDR1 and CDR2 from the germline V gene are MNHEY and SMNVEV (reference sequence). The CDR3 loop spans 16 amino acids. The CDR3 nucleotides are TGTGCCAGCAGTCCTGAACCCGGGACAGTCCAAGAGACCCAGTACTTC. Its translation is CASSPEPGTVQETQYF.